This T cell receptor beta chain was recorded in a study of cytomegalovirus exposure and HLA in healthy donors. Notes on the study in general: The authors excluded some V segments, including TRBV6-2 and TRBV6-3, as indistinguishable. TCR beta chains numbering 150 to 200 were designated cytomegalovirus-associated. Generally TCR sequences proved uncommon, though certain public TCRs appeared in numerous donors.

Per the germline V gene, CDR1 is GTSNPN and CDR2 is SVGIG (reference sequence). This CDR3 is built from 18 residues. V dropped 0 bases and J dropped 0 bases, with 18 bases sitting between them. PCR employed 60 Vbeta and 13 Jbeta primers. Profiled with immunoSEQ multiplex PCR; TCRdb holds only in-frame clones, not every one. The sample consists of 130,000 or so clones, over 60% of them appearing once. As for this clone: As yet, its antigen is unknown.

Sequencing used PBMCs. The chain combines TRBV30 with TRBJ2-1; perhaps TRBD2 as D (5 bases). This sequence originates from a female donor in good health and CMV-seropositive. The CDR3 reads CAWSVWRARASSYNEQFF. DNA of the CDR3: TGTGCCTGGAGTGTATGGCGGGCGCGGGCGAGCTCCTACAATGAGCAGTTCTTC. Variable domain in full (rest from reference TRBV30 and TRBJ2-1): SQTIHQWPATLVQPVGSPLSLECTVEGTSNPNLYWYRQAAGRGLQLLFYSVGIGQISSEVPQNLSASRPQDRQFILSSKKLLLSDSGFYLCAWSVWRARASSYNEQFFGPGTRLTVL.